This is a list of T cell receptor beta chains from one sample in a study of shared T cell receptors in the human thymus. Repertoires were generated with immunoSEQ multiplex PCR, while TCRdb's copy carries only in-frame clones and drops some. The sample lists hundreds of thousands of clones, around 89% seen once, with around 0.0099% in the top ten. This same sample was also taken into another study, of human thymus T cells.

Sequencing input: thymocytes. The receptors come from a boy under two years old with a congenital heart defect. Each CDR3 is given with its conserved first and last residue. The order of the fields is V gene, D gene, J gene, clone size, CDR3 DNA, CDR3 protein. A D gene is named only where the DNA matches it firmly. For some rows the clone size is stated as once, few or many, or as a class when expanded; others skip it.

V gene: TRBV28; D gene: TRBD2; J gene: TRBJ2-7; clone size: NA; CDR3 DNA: TGTGCCAGCAGTTTCCCTGCGGGAGGTCCAAACGAGCAGTACTTC; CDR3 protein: CASSFPAGGPNEQYF
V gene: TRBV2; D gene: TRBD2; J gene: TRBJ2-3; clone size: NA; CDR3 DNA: TGTGCCAGCAGTCGGCCAGAGCGGGAGGTTGAAGATACGCAGTATTTT; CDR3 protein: CASSRPEREVEDTQYF
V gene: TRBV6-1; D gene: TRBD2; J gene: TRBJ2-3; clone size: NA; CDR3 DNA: TGTGCCAGCAGTGATGCCTGGCCTAGCGGGGCCCCCACAGATACGCAGTATTTT; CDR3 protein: CASSDAWPSGAPTDTQYF
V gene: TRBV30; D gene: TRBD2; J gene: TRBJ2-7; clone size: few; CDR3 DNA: TGTGCCTGGAGCCCGGGGGGTGAGCAGTACTTC; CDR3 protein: CAWSPGGEQYF
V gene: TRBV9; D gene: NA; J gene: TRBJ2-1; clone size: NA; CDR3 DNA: TGTGCCAGCAGCGTAGCCCTCGACAGGCCTAGCTCCTACAATGAGCAGTTCTTC; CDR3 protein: CASSVALDRPSSYNEQFF
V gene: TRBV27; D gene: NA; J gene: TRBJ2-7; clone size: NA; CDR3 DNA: TGTGCCAGCAGTTTCGGTTACGAGCAGTACTTC; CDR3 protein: CASSFGYEQYF
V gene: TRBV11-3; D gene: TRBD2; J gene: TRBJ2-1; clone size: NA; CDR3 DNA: TGTGCCAGCAGCTTAGGCGGGAGCCCAAACCCCGGTGGGATGAATGAGCAGTTCTTC; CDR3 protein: CASSLGGSPNPGGMNEQFF
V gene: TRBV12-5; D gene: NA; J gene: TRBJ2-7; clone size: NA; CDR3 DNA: TGTGCTAGTGGTTTGGTAGCGAGCGGGCCCTCCTCGGAGCAGTACTTC; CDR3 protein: CASGLVASGPSSEQYF
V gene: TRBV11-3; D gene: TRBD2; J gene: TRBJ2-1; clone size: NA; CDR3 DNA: TGTGCCAGCAGCATCAGACTAGCGGCTGACAATGAGCAGTTCTTC; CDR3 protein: CASSIRLAADNEQFF
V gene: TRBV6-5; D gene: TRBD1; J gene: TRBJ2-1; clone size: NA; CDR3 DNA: TGTGCCAGCAGTTACCGGGACAGGGGCTACAATGAGCAGTTCTTC; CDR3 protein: CASSYRDRGYNEQFF
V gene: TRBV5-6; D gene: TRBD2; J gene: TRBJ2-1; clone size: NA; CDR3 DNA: TGTGCCAGCAGCGTATCCCCGGGACTAGCAGAAAGTAATGAGCAGTTCTTC; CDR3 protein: CASSVSPGLAESNEQFF
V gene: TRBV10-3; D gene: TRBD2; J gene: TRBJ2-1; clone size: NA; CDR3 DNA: TGTGCCATCAGTGAGTCGACTCCGGGGAGGGCTACAAACAATGAGCAGTTCTTC; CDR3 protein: CAISESTPGRATNNEQFF
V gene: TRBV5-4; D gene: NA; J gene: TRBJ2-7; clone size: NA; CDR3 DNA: TGTGCCAGCAGCTCCCGTGACCGAGTCGCGGGCTCCTACGAGCAGTACTTC; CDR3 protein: CASSSRDRVAGSYEQYF
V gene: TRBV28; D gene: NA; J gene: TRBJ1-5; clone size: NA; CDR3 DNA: TGTGCCAGCAGTCCTGGGGAAAGGGGGGGGAATCAGCCCCAGCATTTT; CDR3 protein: CASSPGERGGNQPQHF
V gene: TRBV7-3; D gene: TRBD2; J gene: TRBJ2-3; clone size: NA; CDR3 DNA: TGTGCCAGCAGCCGTAGCGGGCTCAGCACAGATACGCAGTATTTT; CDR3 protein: CASSRSGLSTDTQYF
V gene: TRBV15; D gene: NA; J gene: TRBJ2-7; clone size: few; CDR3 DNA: TGTGCCACCAGCCCTACTCGAGTTTCCTACGAGCAGTACTTC; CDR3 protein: CATSPTRVSYEQYF
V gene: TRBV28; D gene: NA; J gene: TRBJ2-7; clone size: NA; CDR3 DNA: TGTGCCAGCAGTTTGTTCCCCCGACAAGGGGATAACTACGAGCAGTACTTC; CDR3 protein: CASSLFPRQGDNYEQYF
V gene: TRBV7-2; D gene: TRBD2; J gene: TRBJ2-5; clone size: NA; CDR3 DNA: TGTGCCAGCAGCTTACGCGGGGAGGGCCAAGAGACCCAGTACTTC; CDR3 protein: CASSLRGEGQETQYF
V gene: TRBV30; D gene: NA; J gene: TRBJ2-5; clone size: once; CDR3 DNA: TGTGCCTGGAGTGCCATTCTGACAGAGCAAGAGACCCAGTACTTC; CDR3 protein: CAWSAILTEQETQYF
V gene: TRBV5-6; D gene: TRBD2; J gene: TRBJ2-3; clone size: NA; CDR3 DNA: TGTGCCAGCTCACTGAGCCGCCTAGCGGGGGGTGCTAGCACAGATACGCAGTATTTT; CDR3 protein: CASSLSRLAGGASTDTQYF
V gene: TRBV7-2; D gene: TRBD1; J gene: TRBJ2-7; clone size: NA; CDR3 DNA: TGTGCCAGCAGCTCAAATCCGGGACAGTTAGTTCCCTACGAGCAGTACTTC; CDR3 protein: CASSSNPGQLVPYEQYF
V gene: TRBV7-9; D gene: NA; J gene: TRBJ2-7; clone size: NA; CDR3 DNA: TGTGCCAGCAGCAAGCCCCCGGATGAACTAGCGTACTTC; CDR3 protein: CASSKPPDELAYF
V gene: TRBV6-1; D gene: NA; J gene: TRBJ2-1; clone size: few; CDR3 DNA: TGTGCCAGCAGAACAGACAGCCCGTCCTACAATGAGCAGTTCTTC; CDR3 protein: CASRTDSPSYNEQFF
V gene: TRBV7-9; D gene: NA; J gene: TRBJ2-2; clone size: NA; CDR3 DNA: TGTGCCAGCAGCTTTAACTGGACCGGGGAGCTGTTTTTT; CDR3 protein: CASSFNWTGELFF
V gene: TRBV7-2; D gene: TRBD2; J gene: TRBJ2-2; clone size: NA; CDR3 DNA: TGTGCCAGCAGCTTAGCGCTTGGACTAGCGGGAGTCCCTAACACCGGGGAGCTGTTTTTT; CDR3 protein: CASSLALGLAGVPNTGELFF
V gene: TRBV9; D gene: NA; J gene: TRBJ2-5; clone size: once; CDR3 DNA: TGTGCCAGCAGCGTAGGACCAGGGTTTACTGGCCGTCTCCAAGAGACCCAGTACTTC; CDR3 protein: CASSVGPGFTGRLQETQYF
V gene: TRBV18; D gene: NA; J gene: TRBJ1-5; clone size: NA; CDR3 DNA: TGTGCCAGCTCAACCACAGGAGGGGCGCATAGCAATCAGCCCCAGCATTTT; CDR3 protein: CASSTTGGAHSNQPQHF
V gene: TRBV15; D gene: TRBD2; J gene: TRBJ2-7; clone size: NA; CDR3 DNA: TGTGCCACCAGCAGAGATTGGACTAGCGGGAGAAAGAGGAACTACGAGCAGTACTTC; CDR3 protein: CATSRDWTSGRKRNYEQYF
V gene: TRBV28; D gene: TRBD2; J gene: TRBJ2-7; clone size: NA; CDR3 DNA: TGTGCCAGCAGTTTAGATCCGGGACTAGCTAACGAGCGGTACTTC; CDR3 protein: CASSLDPGLANERYF
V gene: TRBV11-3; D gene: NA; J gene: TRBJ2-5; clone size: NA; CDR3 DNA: TGTGCCAGCAGCTTAGATGGGGTAGGAGGGGAGACCCAGTACTTC; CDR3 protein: CASSLDGVGGETQYF
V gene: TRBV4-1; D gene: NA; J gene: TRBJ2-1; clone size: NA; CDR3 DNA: TGCGCCAGCAGCCAAGATCTGAAACCTTTTGGGACTCTGAGCTCCTACAATGAGCAGTTCTTC; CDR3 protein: CASSQDLKPFGTLSSYNEQFF
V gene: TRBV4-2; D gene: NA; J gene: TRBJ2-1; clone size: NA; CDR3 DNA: TGTGCCAGCAGCCAGGCTAACAGGGCCAATGAGCAGTTCTTC; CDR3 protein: CASSQANRANEQFF
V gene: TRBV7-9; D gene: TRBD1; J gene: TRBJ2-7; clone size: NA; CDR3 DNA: TGTGCCAGCACCCCCGAATCCGGACAGGGGCCTTCCTACGAGCAGTACTTC; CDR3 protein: CASTPESGQGPSYEQYF
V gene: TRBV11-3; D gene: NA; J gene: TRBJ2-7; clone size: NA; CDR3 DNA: TGTGCCAGTCGAGGGTACTACGAGCAGTACTTC; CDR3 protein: CASRGYYEQYF
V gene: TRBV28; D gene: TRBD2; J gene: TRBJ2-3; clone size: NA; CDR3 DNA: TGTGCCAGCAGTTTAAAGGCGGGAGGGGGCCCAGATACGCAGTATTTT; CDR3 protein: CASSLKAGGGPDTQYF
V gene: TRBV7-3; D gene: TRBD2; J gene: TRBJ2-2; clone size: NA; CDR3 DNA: TGTGCCAGCAGCTCACGACGAGCGGGAGTATACACCGGGGAGCTGTTTTTT; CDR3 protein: CASSSRRAGVYTGELFF
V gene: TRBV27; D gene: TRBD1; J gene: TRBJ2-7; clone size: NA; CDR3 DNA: TGTGCCAGCAGCCGGGGACAGGTTCCCTACGAGCAGTACTTC; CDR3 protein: CASSRGQVPYEQYF
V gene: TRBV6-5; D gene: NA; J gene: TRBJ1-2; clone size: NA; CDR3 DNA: TGTGCCAGCAGTTACGTCAAACAGGCGTACCCTCTTGGCTACACCTTC; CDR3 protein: CASSYVKQAYPLGYTF
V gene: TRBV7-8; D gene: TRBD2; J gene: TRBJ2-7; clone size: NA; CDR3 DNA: TGTGCCAGCAGCTTCTCCGGGGGGAGGATCCTACTCCACGAGCAGTACTTC; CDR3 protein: CASSFSGGRILLHEQYF
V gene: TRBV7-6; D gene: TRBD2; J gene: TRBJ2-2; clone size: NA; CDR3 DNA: TGTGCCAGCAGCACCGAAGAGCGGGGTGGCGGGGAGCTGTTTTTT; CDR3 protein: CASSTEERGGGELFF
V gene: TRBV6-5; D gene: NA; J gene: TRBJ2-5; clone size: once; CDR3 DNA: TGTGCCAGCAGTTTACACGACAGGACCCAAGAGACCCAGTACTTC; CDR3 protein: CASSLHDRTQETQYF
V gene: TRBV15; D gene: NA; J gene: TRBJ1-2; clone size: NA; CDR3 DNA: TGTGCCACCGGAGACCCGAGCGGCTATGGCTACACCTTC; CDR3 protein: CATGDPSGYGYTF
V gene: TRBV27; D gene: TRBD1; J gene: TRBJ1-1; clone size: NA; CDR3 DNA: TGTGCCAGCAGCTCCAGGGAAGGGGGCTCGGGGAACACTGAAGCTTTCTTT; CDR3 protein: CASSSREGGSGNTEAFF
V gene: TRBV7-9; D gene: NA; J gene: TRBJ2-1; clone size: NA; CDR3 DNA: TGTGCCAGCAGCCACCCTGAAAGCGTAGTTCTGAATGAGCAGTTCTTC; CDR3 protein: CASSHPESVVLNEQFF